The rows below give T cell receptor beta chains drawn from one sample of a study of human T cells and chemical hapten exposure. One entry per CDR3 protein results from TCRdb running MiXCR on the RACE reads. Of 150,000 to 200,000 distinct CDR3 sequences listed, about a quarter are singletons. Sequencing was performed on whole blood, taken in connection with sensitization to the hapten diphenylcyclopropenone (DPC). The receptors shown here come from a woman aged 18 to 35 with alopecia areata. Some clones in this sample may be carry-over from other donors' samples. Both conserved end residues are part of each CDR3. The D gene is left open where the match is weak. Not every row has a clone size; where given, it reads once, few, many or a size class.

CASRFRDLVSNEQFF	TGTGCCAGCAGGTTCCGGGACTTAGTCTCCAATGAGCAGTTCTTC	few	.	TRBJ2-1	TRBV6-2/TRBV6-3
CASSRSGGEQFF	TGTGCCAGCAGCCGTAGCGGGGGTGAGCAGTTCTTC	.	TRBD2	TRBJ2-1	TRBV7-2
CAISESGGYEQFF	TGTGCCATCAGTGAGTCGGGAGGGTATGAGCAGTTCTTC	few	TRBD2	TRBJ2-1	TRBV10-3
CSVASAGVPPDTQYF	TGCAGCGTTGCGTCGGCAGGGGTCCCCCCAGATACGCAGTATTTT	.	.	TRBJ2-3	TRBV29-1
CAWKTGTNTGELFF	TGTGCCTGGAAGACAGGGACGAACACCGGGGAGCTGTTTTTT	many	TRBD1	TRBJ2-2	TRBV30
CASSLAAGAEQFF	TGCGCCAGCAGCTTGGCAGCGGGAGCTGAGCAGTTCTTC	.	TRBD2	TRBJ2-1	TRBV5-1
CASRTGGRTGELFF	TGCGCCAGCCGGACAGGGGGCCGAACCGGGGAGCTGTTTTTT	few	TRBD1	TRBJ2-2	TRBV5-1
CASSYFVPGLAGGTDTQYF	TGTGCCAGCAGTTACTTTGTCCCGGGACTAGCGGGAGGGACAGATACGCAGTATTTT	.	TRBD2	TRBJ2-3	TRBV6-2/TRBV6-3
CASSPYRGGAIDQPQHF	TGTGCCAGCAGTCCCTACAGGGGTGGAGCGATCGATCAGCCCCAGCATTTT	few	TRBD1	TRBJ1-5	TRBV6-2/TRBV6-3
CASTLAGGLADTQYF	TGTGCCAGCACCTTAGCGGGAGGGCTTGCAGATACGCAGTATTTT	.	TRBD2	TRBJ2-3	TRBV2
CASSPGQGAGEQYF	TGTGCCAGCAGCCCCGGACAGGGTGCGGGCGAGCAGTACTTC	.	TRBD1	TRBJ2-7	TRBV6-5
CASSQTADRAQYF	TGTGCCAGCAGCCAAACAGCGGATCGGGCGCAGTATTTT	few	.	TRBJ2-3	TRBV4-2
CASSGRQNTGELFF	TGTGCCAGCAGCGGGAGACAGAACACCGGGGAGCTGTTTTTT	.	.	TRBJ2-2	TRBV9
CASSQGQGGSPLHF	TGTGCCAGCAGCCAAGGACAGGGAGGTTCACCCCTCCACTTT	.	TRBD1	TRBJ1-6	TRBV3-1
CAISDPVDRGKGQYF	TGTGCCATCAGTGACCCTGTGGACAGGGGAAAGGGGCAGTACTTC	.	TRBD1	TRBJ2-7	TRBV10-3
CSADQLAGVYLGEQFF	TGCAGCGCGGATCAATTAGCGGGAGTCTACCTAGGGGAGCAGTTCTTC	.	TRBD2	TRBJ2-1	TRBV29-1
CASRQDSGANVLTF	TGTGCCAGCAGACAGGACTCTGGGGCCAACGTCCTGACTTTC	.	.	TRBJ2-6	TRBV7-2
CASSQSGQGITGELFF	TGCGCCAGCAGCCAAAGCGGACAGGGGATAACCGGGGAGCTGTTTTTT	.	TRBD1	TRBJ2-2	TRBV4-1
CASGFTTGTGEGEQFF	TGTGCTAGTGGTTTTACCACCGGGACAGGGGAAGGTGAGCAGTTCTTC	.	TRBD1	TRBJ2-1	TRBV12-5
CASSYSRDHGYTF	TGTGCCAGCAGTTACTCGAGAGATCATGGCTACACCTTC	.	.	TRBJ1-2	TRBV6-5
CASSRITGTRVPQPQHF	TGTGCCAGCAGCCGTATTACCGGGACTAGGGTTCCTCAGCCCCAGCATTTT	once	.	TRBJ1-5	TRBV7-2
CSVEYYGYTF	TGCAGCGTTGAGTATTATGGCTACACCTTC	few	.	TRBJ1-2	TRBV29-1
CASSQELLRGNTIYF	TGCGCCAGCAGCCAAGAGCTCCTCCGAGGAAACACCATATATTTT	few	.	TRBJ1-3	TRBV4-3
CASSLAGGTGNTIYF	TGCGCCAGCAGCTTGGCCGGAGGAACTGGAAACACCATATATTTT	.	.	TRBJ1-3	TRBV5-1
CASSPPPSGNEQFF	TGTGCCAGCTCACCACCCCCCAGCGGGAATGAGCAGTTCTTC	few	.	TRBJ2-1	TRBV18
CVVGSPLHF	TGTGTAGTCGGGTCACCCCTCCACTTT	.	.	TRBJ1-6	TRBV7-9
CASSPGPLNGYTF	TGCGCCAGCAGCCCAGGACCTCTGAATGGCTACACCTTC	.	.	TRBJ1-2	TRBV5-1
CASSLGAAQPQHF	TGTGCCAGCAGCTTAGGGGCCGCTCAGCCCCAGCATTTT	few	.	TRBJ1-5	TRBV7-2
CASRNGQNTEAFF	TGTGCCAGCAGGAACGGACAGAACACTGAAGCTTTCTTT	few	.	TRBJ1-1	TRBV6-2/TRBV6-3
CASSSLGTGDRDEQFF	TGTGCCAGCAGCTCCCTAGGGACAGGGGATAGGGATGAGCAGTTCTTC	.	TRBD1	TRBJ2-1	TRBV7-2
CASSKGRESSYNSPLHF	TGTGCCAGCAGCAAAGGGAGGGAGAGCTCCTATAATTCACCCCTCCACTTT	few	.	TRBJ1-6	TRBV21-1
CASSSGGAPYGYTF	TGTGCCAGCAGCAGCGGGGGCGCGCCCTATGGCTACACCTTC	.	.	TRBJ1-2	TRBV13
CASSLYPGTAYEQYF	TGTGCCAGCAGCTTATATCCCGGGACAGCCTACGAGCAGTACTTC	.	TRBD1	TRBJ2-7	TRBV7-3
CASTWGQPTTDTQYF	TGTGCCAGCACATGGGGACAGCCAACGACAGATACGCAGTATTTT	few	TRBD1	TRBJ2-3	TRBV19
CASRSREDTEAFF	TGCGCCAGCCGGAGTAGGGAGGACACTGAAGCTTTCTTT	.	.	TRBJ1-1	TRBV5-1
CASSLVGTGGLNIQYF	TGTGCCAGCAGCTTAGTGGGGACAGGGGGTCTTAACATTCAGTACTTC	few	TRBD1	TRBJ2-4	TRBV11-2
CASSLTGRQETQYF	TGTGCCAGCAGTTTAACGGGGAGACAAGAGACCCAGTACTTC	few	.	TRBJ2-5	TRBV12-3/TRBV12-4
CASSQVSFSYEQYF	TGCGCCAGCAGCCAAGTGTCATTTTCCTACGAGCAGTACTTC	few	.	TRBJ2-7	TRBV4-3
CANAFQGAKSDTQYF	TGTGCCAACGCATTTCAGGGGGCAAAGTCAGATACGCAGTATTTT	many	TRBD1	TRBJ2-3	TRBV18
CSASPLAGEAYEQYF	TGCAGTGCTTCACCCCTAGCGGGCGAAGCCTACGAGCAGTACTTC	once	TRBD2	TRBJ2-7	TRBV20-1
CASSRGPGTEETQYF	TGTGCCAGCAGCCGAGGACCCGGGACAGAAGAGACCCAGTACTTC	few	TRBD1	TRBJ2-5	TRBV4-2
CSVQGLAGGPSYEQYF	TGCAGCGTCCAGGGACTAGCGGGAGGGCCCTCCTACGAGCAGTACTTC	.	TRBD2	TRBJ2-7	TRBV29-1
CAISESAVYNEQFF	TGTGCCATCAGTGAGAGTGCTGTGTACAATGAGCAGTTCTTC	.	.	TRBJ2-1	TRBV10-3
CSARDFDRANTEAFF	TGCAGTGCTAGAGATTTTGACAGGGCGAACACTGAAGCTTTCTTT	.	TRBD1	TRBJ1-1	TRBV20-1
CASSFGSYSNQPQHF	TGTGCCAGCAGTTTTGGCTCCTATAGCAATCAGCCCCAGCATTTT	many	.	TRBJ1-5	TRBV12-3/TRBV12-4
CSATNGRFFLNEQFF	TGCAGTGCTACGAACGGGAGGTTCTTTTTGAATGAGCAGTTCTTC	.	TRBD2	TRBJ2-1	TRBV20-1
CASSVGGARETQYF	TGTGCCAGCAGCGTAGGAGGGGCGCGAGAGACCCAGTACTTC	.	.	TRBJ2-5	TRBV9
CASSQGTSASTTDTQYF	TGCGCCAGCAGCCAGGGGACTAGCGCATCAACCACAGATACGCAGTATTTT	.	TRBD2	TRBJ2-3	TRBV4-3
CASSQDTLYSNQPQHF	TGTGCCAGCTCACAGGACACACTGTATAGCAATCAGCCCCAGCATTTT	few	.	TRBJ1-5	TRBV18
CSARTWGLAGDEQYF	TGCAGTGCTCGCACCTGGGGACTAGCGGGAGATGAGCAGTACTTC	.	TRBD2	TRBJ2-7	TRBV20-1
CASTYTGELFF	TGTGCCAGCACCTACACCGGGGAGCTGTTTTTT	few	.	TRBJ2-2	TRBV6-2/TRBV6-3
CASSQTVEETQYF	TGTGCCAGCAGCCAGACGGTGGAAGAGACCCAGTACTTC	few	.	TRBJ2-5	TRBV5-4
CASSSGGDEQFF	TGTGCCAGCAGCTCGGGGGGCGACGAGCAGTTCTTC	.	.	TRBJ2-1	TRBV11-1
CSVEDQGDTQYF	TGCAGCGTTGAAGATCAAGGGGATACGCAGTATTTT	.	.	TRBJ2-3	TRBV29-1
CASSSDSGGGFF	TGTGCCAGCAGCTCCGATAGCGGGGGTGGGTTCTTC	many	TRBD2	TRBJ2-1	TRBV9
CASSQTSIDEQYF	TGCGCCAGCAGCCAGACTAGCATCGACGAGCAGTACTTC	few	TRBD2	TRBJ2-7	TRBV4-3
CASSRNEGDTQYF	TGTGCCAGCAGCCGCAACGAGGGGGATACGCAGTATTTT	.	.	TRBJ2-3	TRBV3-1